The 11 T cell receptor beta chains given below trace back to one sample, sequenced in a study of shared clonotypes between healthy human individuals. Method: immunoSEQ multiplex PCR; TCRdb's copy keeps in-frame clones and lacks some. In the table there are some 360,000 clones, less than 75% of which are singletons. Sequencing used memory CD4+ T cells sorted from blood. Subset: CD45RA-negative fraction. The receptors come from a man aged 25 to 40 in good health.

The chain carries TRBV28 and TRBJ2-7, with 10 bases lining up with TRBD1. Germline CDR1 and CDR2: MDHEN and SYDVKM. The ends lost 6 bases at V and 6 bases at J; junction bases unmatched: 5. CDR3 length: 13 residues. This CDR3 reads CASSGTGVGEQYF. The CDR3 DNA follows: TGTGCCAGCAGCGGGACAGGGGTAGGCGAGCAGTACTTC.

CDR3: CASSQRDKLAGTDTQYF. CDR3 nucleotide sequence: TGTGCCAGCAGTCAAAGGGACAAACTAGCGGGCACAGATACGCAGTATTTT. The chain recombines TRBV7-8 with TRBJ2-3; 8 positions match TRBD2. Germline CDR1 and CDR2: SGHVS and FQNEAQ. The V and J ends lost 6 bases and 1 base, in that order; junction bases with no gene match: 12. The CDR3 totals 17 residues.

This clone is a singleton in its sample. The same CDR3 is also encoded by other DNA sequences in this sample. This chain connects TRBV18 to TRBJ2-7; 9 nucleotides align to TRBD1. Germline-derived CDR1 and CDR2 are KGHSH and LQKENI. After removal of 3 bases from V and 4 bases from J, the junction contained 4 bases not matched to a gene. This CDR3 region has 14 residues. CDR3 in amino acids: CASSPGTGPYEQYF. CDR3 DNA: TGTGCCAGCTCACCCGGGACAGGGCCATACGAGCAGTACTTC.

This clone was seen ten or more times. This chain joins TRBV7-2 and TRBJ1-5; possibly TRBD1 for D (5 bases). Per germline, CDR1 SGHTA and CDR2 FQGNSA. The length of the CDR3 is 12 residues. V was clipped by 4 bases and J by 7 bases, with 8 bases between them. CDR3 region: CASSWGGQPQHF. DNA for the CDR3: TGTGCCAGCAGCTGGGGGGGGCAGCCCCAGCATTTT.

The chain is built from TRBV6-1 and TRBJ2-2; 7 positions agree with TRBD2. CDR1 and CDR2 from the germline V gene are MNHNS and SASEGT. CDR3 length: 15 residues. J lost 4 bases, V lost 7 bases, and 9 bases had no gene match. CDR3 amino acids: CASMRQGGTTGELFF. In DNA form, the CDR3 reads TGTGCCAGCATGAGGCAGGGAGGGACCACCGGGGAGCTGTTTTTT.

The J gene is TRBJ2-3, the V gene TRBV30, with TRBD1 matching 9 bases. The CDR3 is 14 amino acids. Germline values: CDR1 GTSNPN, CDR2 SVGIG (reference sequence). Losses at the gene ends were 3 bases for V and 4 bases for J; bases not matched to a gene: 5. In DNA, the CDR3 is TGTGCCTGGAGACTGGGGACAGGGCCAGATACGCAGTATTTT. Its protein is CAWRLGTGPDTQYF.

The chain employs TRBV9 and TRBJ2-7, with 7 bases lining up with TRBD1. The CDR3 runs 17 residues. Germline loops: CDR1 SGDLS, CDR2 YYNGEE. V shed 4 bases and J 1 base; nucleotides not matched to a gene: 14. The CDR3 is CASSPSRTAGGSYEQYF. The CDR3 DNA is TGTGCCAGCAGCCCAAGTAGGACGGCAGGGGGTTCCTACGAGCAGTACTTC.

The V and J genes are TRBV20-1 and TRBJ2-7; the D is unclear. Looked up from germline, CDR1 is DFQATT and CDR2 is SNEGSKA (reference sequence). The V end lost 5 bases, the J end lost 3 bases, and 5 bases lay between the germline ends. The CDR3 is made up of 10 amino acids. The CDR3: CSADNYEQYF. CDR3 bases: TGCAGTGCTGATAACTACGAGCAGTACTTC.

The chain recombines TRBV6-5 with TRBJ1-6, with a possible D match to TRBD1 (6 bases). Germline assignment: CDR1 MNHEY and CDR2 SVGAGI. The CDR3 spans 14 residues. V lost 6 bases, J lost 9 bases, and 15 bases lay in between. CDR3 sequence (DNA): TGTGCCAGCAGACCAACAGGGTTCGGTTCACCCCTCCACTTT. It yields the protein CASRPTGFGSPLHF.

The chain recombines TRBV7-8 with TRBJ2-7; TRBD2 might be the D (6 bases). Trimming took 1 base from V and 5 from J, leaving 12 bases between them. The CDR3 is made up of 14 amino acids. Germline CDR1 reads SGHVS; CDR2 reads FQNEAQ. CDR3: CASSLGREFNEQYF. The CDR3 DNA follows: TGTGCCAGCAGCTTAGGACGGGAGTTCAACGAGCAGTACTTC.

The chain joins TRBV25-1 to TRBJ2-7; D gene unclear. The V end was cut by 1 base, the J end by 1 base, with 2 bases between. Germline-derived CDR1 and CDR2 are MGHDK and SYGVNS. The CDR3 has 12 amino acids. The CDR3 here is CASSELSYEQYF. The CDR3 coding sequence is TGTGCCAGCAGTGAATTGTCCTACGAGCAGTACTTC.